The entry below describes one T cell receptor beta chain. The data belong to a study of immune evolution from preneoplasia to lung adenocarcinoma. Assay used: immunoSEQ multiplex PCR; TCRdb lists only in-frame clones, some missing. This sample has around 14,000 clones, with 81% found just once. Two lung cancer pathologists independently confirmed each histologic diagnosis. Input material: FFPE minimally invasive lung adenocarcinoma tissue. This receptor was identified in a person in their sixties or seventies with lung adenocarcinoma.

The CDR3, as DNA: TGTGCCAGCAGCCGGCAGGGCAGGGCCACAGATACGCAGTATTTT. Protein sequence: CASSRQGRATDTQYF. The J gene is TRBJ2-3, the V gene TRBV5-5; D possibly corresponds to TRBD1 (5 bases). V was clipped by 4 bases and J by 2 bases, with 14 bases between them. Germline CDR1 is SGHKS and CDR2 is YYEKEE (reference sequence). The CDR3 covers 15 residues.